A selection of T cell receptor beta chains follows, all from one sample in a study of memory CD4+ T cells and cytomegalovirus serostatus. Using immunoSEQ multiplex PCR, the repertoire was profiled, and TCRdb retains in-frame clones only, with some absent. The sample carries around 26,000 clones, about 81% recorded once. Sequencing was performed on memory CD4+ T cells from blood. The receptors here all came from an adult in good health and CMV-seronegative. Both conserved end residues are part of each CDR3. D genes are given only for firm matches. The listing skips clone size in some rows; elsewhere it reads once, few, many or a size class.

.,TRBJ2-3,TRBV18,TRBD2,TGTGCCAGCTCGCGGGTGATGCTAGCGGGGGAAGATACGCAGTATTTT,CASSRVMLAGEDTQYF
.,TRBJ1-2,TRBV7-3,.,TGTGCCAGCAGCTCCTACCCAGGGAACTATGGCTACACCTTC,CASSSYPGNYGYTF
.,TRBJ2-2,TRBV7-2,.,TGTGCCAGCAGCTTAGCGGGCGGCGCGAACACCGGGGAGCTGTTTTTT,CASSLAGGANTGELFF
.,TRBJ1-6,TRBV7-9,.,TGTGCCAGCAGCTTCGCCCCTTATAATTCACCCCTCCACTTT,CASSFAPYNSPLHF
.,TRBJ2-1,TRBV7-8,TRBD2,TGTGCCAGCCTCGGGGCACTAGCGGGGGGAGGCAGGAGGAATGAGCAGTTCTTC,CASLGALAGGGRRNEQFF
.,TRBJ2-2,TRBV9,.,TGTGCCAGCAGCGTAGACAGGGCGAACACCGGGGAGCTGTTTTTT,CASSVDRANTGELFF
.,TRBJ2-3,TRBV27,TRBD2,TGTGCCAGCAGTAAAAGAACGGGGGGGGCCTATCGGGCGCAGTATTTT,CASSKRTGGAYRAQYF
.,TRBJ1-1,TRBV7-9,.,TGTGCCAGCAGCTTCGCGGGTAGTAACACTGAAGCTTTCTTT,CASSFAGSNTEAFF
.,TRBJ2-3,TRBV2,TRBD2,TGTGCCAGCAGTAGGACTAGCGGGGTCCTGGATACGCAGTATTTT,CASSRTSGVLDTQYF
.,TRBJ1-3,TRBV28,.,TGTGCCAGCAGGTATAGAGAGCGCGGGAGGGACACCATATATTTT,CASRYRERGRDTIYF
.,TRBJ2-2,TRBV11-1,.,TGTGCCAGCAGTGCGGTCGGTAACACCGGGGAGCTGTTTTTT,CASSAVGNTGELFF
.,TRBJ1-4,TRBV6-5,.,TGTGCCAGCAGTTCCGGGACATCACGTGAAAAACTGTTTTTT,CASSSGTSREKLFF
few,TRBJ1-2,TRBV19,TRBD1,TGTGCCAGCAGCCCCTCACTGACAGGGAACTATGGCTACACCTTC,CASSPSLTGNYGYTF
.,TRBJ1-2,TRBV6-1,TRBD1,TGTGCCAGCAGTGATCTCCAAGCAGGGGGCTATGGCTACACCTTC,CASSDLQAGGYGYTF
few,TRBJ2-7,TRBV7-2,.,TGTGCCAGCAGCTTGTCGCCAGGGGTCGAGCAGTACTTC,CASSLSPGVEQYF
.,TRBJ1-5,TRBV13,.,TGTGCCAGCAGCTACGGACGGGCCGATCAGCCCCAGCATTTT,CASSYGRADQPQHF
.,TRBJ1-2,TRBV10-3,.,TGTGCCATCAGTGAGTCAGGGGGCTATGGCTACACCTTC,CAISESGGYGYTF
.,TRBJ2-5,TRBV30,.,TGTGCCTGGAGTTGGGGAGGGGGAGGAGAGACCCAGTACTTC,CAWSWGGGGETQYF
.,TRBJ2-7,TRBV2,.,TGTGCCAGCACGCGGGACAGAGTAATTTACGAGCAGTACTTC,CASTRDRVIYEQYF
.,TRBJ1-5,TRBV19,TRBD1,TGTGCCAGTAGTATTGGGGACAGGAGACCAAATCAGCCCCAGCATTTT,CASSIGDRRPNQPQHF
.,TRBJ1-3,TRBV5-1,TRBD1,TGCGCCAGCAGCGCGATGACAGGGGGCTTCTCTGGAAACACCATATATTTT,CASSAMTGGFSGNTIYF
.,TRBJ1-2,TRBV28,.,TGTGCCAGCATCGGAGGAGGGGGGGGAAGGTATGGCTACACCTTC,CASIGGGGGRYGYTF
.,TRBJ2-2,TRBV6-6,TRBD1,TGTGCCAGCAGTTACGGGACAGGGGGCCCCGGGGAGCTGTTTTTT,CASSYGTGGPGELFF
.,TRBJ1-2,TRBV6-4,TRBD1,TGTGCCAGCAGTGGACAGCGGACAGGCGACTATGGCTACACCTTC,CASSGQRTGDYGYTF
.,TRBJ1-6,TRBV7-8,.,TGTGCCAGCACCACCCGGTTCGGGGACCGGCTAGGTGATTCACCCCTCCACTTT,CASTTRFGDRLGDSPLHF
.,TRBJ2-5,TRBV18,TRBD1,TGTGCCAGCTGCCGGGACAGACAAGAGACCCAGTACTTC,CASCRDRQETQYF
.,TRBJ2-2,TRBV6-4,.,TGTGCCAGCAGTGATTATCGCGGGGAGCTGTTTTTT,CASSDYRGELFF
.,TRBJ2-1,TRBV11-2,.,TGTGCCAGCGGCTCCGGGAGCTACAATGAGCAGTTCTTC,CASGSGSYNEQFF
.,TRBJ1-2,TRBV7-3,.,TGTGCCAGCAGCGGGGACATTGGAAAGGACTACACCTTC,CASSGDIGKDYTF
few,TRBJ1-6,TRBV18,.,TGTGCCAGCTCACAGGATGCCGGGTTGGATAATTCACCCCTCCACTTT,CASSQDAGLDNSPLHF
.,TRBJ1-1,TRBV27,.,TGTGCCAGCAGTTCGGGTAGGACTGAAGCTTTCTTT,CASSSGRTEAFF
.,TRBJ2-2,TRBV5-1,.,TGCGCCAGCAGCGGGGGACAAGCGAACACCGGGGAGCTGTTTTTT,CASSGGQANTGELFF
.,TRBJ1-2,TRBV5-1,.,TGCGCCAGCAGCTTGGTAATAGGGGGTGACCCTGCCTACACCTTC,CASSLVIGGDPAYTF
.,TRBJ2-3,TRBV5-1,TRBD1,TGCGCCAGCAGCTTACAGGGGGCAGTAGATACGCAGTATTTT,CASSLQGAVDTQYF
once,TRBJ1-2,TRBV4-3,TRBD1,TGCGCCAGCAGCCAAGATTGGCCGGGACAGACTTTCACTAACTATGGCTACACCTTC,CASSQDWPGQTFTNYGYTF
.,TRBJ1-1,TRBV11-3,.,TGTGCCAGCAGTCGCTTCCACGGGTCGAACACTGAAGCTTTCTTT,CASSRFHGSNTEAFF
.,TRBJ2-1,TRBV5-8,.,TGTGCCAGCAGCCTACAGCAGGGCTCCTACAATGAGCAGTTCTTC,CASSLQQGSYNEQFF
.,TRBJ2-7,TRBV7-6,TRBD1,TGTGCCAGCAGCTTAAGCCCGGGACAGGGTGGCCCCTACGAGCAGTACTTC,CASSLSPGQGGPYEQYF
.,TRBJ2-1,TRBV7-3,TRBD2,TGTGCCAGCAGCTCCCGACTAGCGGGGGGGTTCAACAATGAGCAGTTCTTC,CASSSRLAGGFNNEQFF
few,TRBJ2-6,TRBV7-9,.,TGTGCCAGCAGCTTCGCCGGGGCCAACGTCCTGACTTTC,CASSFAGANVLTF
few,TRBJ1-1,TRBV29-1,.,TGCAGCGTTGGACATTTTGAAGCTTTCTTT,CSVGHFEAFF
.,TRBJ2-7,TRBV10-3,TRBD1,TGTGCCATCAGGCAAGGCGGGACAGGGTCCTACGAGCAGTACTTC,CAIRQGGTGSYEQYF
.,TRBJ1-2,TRBV19,.,TGTGCCAGTAAGCCACTGGGAAACTATGGCTACACCTTC,CASKPLGNYGYTF
.,TRBJ1-4,TRBV5-4,TRBD1,TGTGCCAGCAGCTGGGGACAGGGAAAGACTGAAAAACTGTTTTTT,CASSWGQGKTEKLFF
.,TRBJ1-2,TRBV5-6,TRBD1,TGTGCCAGCAGCTTGGGCCAGGGGGCGCTTAATGGCTACACCTTC,CASSLGQGALNGYTF
.,TRBJ1-1,TRBV11-2,.,TGTGCCAGCAGCTTTTCAGGCTCGAACACTGAAGCTTTCTTT,CASSFSGSNTEAFF
few,TRBJ1-2,TRBV7-2,.,TGTGCCAGCAGCTCAACGGTGGCGGTGGATGGCTACACCTTC,CASSSTVAVDGYTF
.,TRBJ2-5,TRBV7-7,TRBD1,TGTGCTAGCAGCTTGGACCTCCACAGGGGCCAAGAGACCCAGTACTTC,CASSLDLHRGQETQYF
.,TRBJ1-2,TRBV6-1,.,TGTGCCAGCAGTGAACGTACCCTTCTGGGCGGCTACACCTTC,CASSERTLLGGYTF
few,TRBJ2-7,TRBV6-1,.,TGTGCCACCTCTCCGCGCCGGGGTAGCTCCTACGAGCAGTACTTC,CATSPRRGSSYEQYF
.,TRBJ1-2,TRBV5-1,TRBD1,TGCGCCAGCAGGCAATCCCCACAGGGGTATAACTATGGCTACACCTTC,CASRQSPQGYNYGYTF
.,TRBJ2-3,TRBV28,TRBD2,TGTGCCAGCAGAATTGCGGTAGCGGGGGGTGGGGATACGCAGTATTTT,CASRIAVAGGGDTQYF
.,TRBJ2-5,TRBV5-1,.,TGCGCCAGCAGCTTGGGCCCCGGGACTGCACAAGAGACCCAGTACTTC,CASSLGPGTAQETQYF
few,TRBJ1-1,TRBV5-1,TRBD1,TGCGCCAGCAGCTTGGGACAGGGTTACACTGAAGCTTTCTTT,CASSLGQGYTEAFF
few,TRBJ2-7,TRBV11-2,.,TGTGCCAGCAGCTTTTTCCATGGTATAGACGAGCAGTACTTC,CASSFFHGIDEQYF
few,TRBJ1-2,TRBV23-1,.,TGCGCCAGCAGTCAATCGGAATTAGGTGGCTACACCTTC,CASSQSELGGYTF
.,TRBJ2-3,TRBV4-1,TRBD2,TGCGCCAGCAGCCCCCGTGGACTAGCGGCGTCCGTCCTAGGCACAGATACGCAGTATTTT,CASSPRGLAASVLGTDTQYF
.,TRBJ2-3,TRBV5-6,TRBD2,TGTGCCAGCAGCGTAGCGGGGGGGGCAGATACGCAGTATTTT,CASSVAGGADTQYF
.,TRBJ2-7,TRBV6-5,.,TGTGCCAGCAGTGAAAGCTCCTACGAGCAGTACTTC,CASSESSYEQYF